Detailed here is one T cell receptor beta chain. Germline lookup yields CDR1 LGHNA and CDR2 YSLEER. After removal of 4 bases from V and 8 bases from J, the junction contained 7 bases not matched to a gene. This CDR3 comprises 13 residues. Some clones are missing from TCRdb's copy, which holds only in-frame ones; the method was immunoSEQ multiplex PCR. The data hold approximately 80,000 clones, with about 90% observed a single time. This record belongs to a study of OX40 agonist ivuxolimab in advanced cancers. Study as a whole: From 23 to 79 years was the age range, with a mean of roughly 64 years, and about 83% were male.

This receptor was identified in an adult with an advanced solid tumor such as melanoma, head and neck, liver or kidney cancer. The chain couples TRBV4-3 to TRBJ1-2, with 7 bases matching TRBD1. The sequenced sample was CD4+ or CD8+ T cells sorted from blood, obtained in a trial of the OX40 agonist ivuxolimab. The CDR3 is CASSPDRQNGYTF. Written as DNA, the CDR3 is TGCGCCAGCAGCCCGGACAGGCAAAACGGCTACACCTTC.